A selection of T cell receptor beta chains follows, all from one sample in a study of T cell responses to AZD1222 COVID-19 vaccine. TCRdb's copy holds only in-frame clones and misses some; the assay was immunoSEQ multiplex PCR. Here the sample spans some 130,000 clones, around 90% being singletons. The source material was peripheral blood, sampled on day 0 of AZD1222 vaccination. These receptors were taken from an adult in good health. CDR3s include the opening cysteine and the closing phenylalanine or tryptophan. The D gene is left open where the match is weak. Size is omitted from some rows. Given values are once, few, many or a class for expanded clones.

TRBV5-1	TRBJ2-7	.	.	TGCGCCAGCAGCAGGGGGGGACAGAGCTCCTACGAGCAGTACTTC	CASSRGGQSSYEQYF
TRBV5-1	TRBJ1-2	.	TRBD1	TGCGCCAGCCGGGACAGGGGGCCTTTAAACTATGGCTACACCTTC	CASRDRGPLNYGYTF
TRBV30	TRBJ1-2	.	.	TGTGCCCTTCAGAGGCGGGATGGCTACACCTTC	CALQRRDGYTF
TRBV3-1/TRBV3-2	TRBJ2-6	.	.	TGTGCCAGCAGCCAGGGGTTGGGAGGGGCCAACGTCCTGACTTTC	CASSQGLGGANVLTF
TRBV5-1	TRBJ1-1	.	.	TGCGCCAGCAGCTTGGAGGCTGAGGACACTGAAGCTTTCTTT	CASSLEAEDTEAFF
TRBV4-2	TRBJ1-5	.	.	TGTGCCAGCAGCCAAGATTCCGGGATCAATCAGCCCCAGCATTTT	CASSQDSGINQPQHF
TRBV15	TRBJ2-1	.	.	TGTGCCACCAGTGGATACAATGAGCAGTTCTTC	CATSGYNEQFF
TRBV6-2/TRBV6-3	TRBJ2-3	.	TRBD2	TGTGCCAGCAGGCCTCTAGCGGGGGGGCCTGATACGCAGTATTTT	CASRPLAGGPDTQYF
TRBV9	TRBJ2-1	.	TRBD2	TGTGCCAGCAGCCCGAGAGGACTAGCGGAAACCTACAATGAGCAGTTCTTC	CASSPRGLAETYNEQFF
TRBV4-1	TRBJ2-7	.	.	TGCGCCAGCAGCCAAGACCCGTATCCTCCAGGTTTGAACGAGCAGTACTTC	CASSQDPYPPGLNEQYF
TRBV3-1/TRBV3-2	TRBJ1-5	.	TRBD1	TGTGCCAGCAGCCCACAAGCAGGGGGGAATCAGCCCCAGCATTTT	CASSPQAGGNQPQHF
TRBV5-1	TRBJ1-1	.	TRBD1	TGCGCCAGCAGTGGGGACAGTTGGAACACTGAAGCTTTCTTT	CASSGDSWNTEAFF
TRBV3-1/TRBV3-2	TRBJ1-3	.	.	TGTGCCAGCAGCCTACAGAGCTCTGGAAACACCATATATTTT	CASSLQSSGNTIYF
TRBV7-8	TRBJ2-5	.	.	TGTGCCAGCAGCCGCACTATTGGGGAGACCCAGTACTTC	CASSRTIGETQYF
TRBV3-1/TRBV3-2	TRBJ2-2	.	.	TGTGCCAGCAGTTTCGCTAGTATTGGCGGGGAGCTGTTTTTT	CASSFASIGGELFF
TRBV7-9	TRBJ1-5	.	TRBD1	TGTGCCAGCAGCCCAGGGGGGGACCAGCCCCAGCATTTT	CASSPGGDQPQHF
TRBV25-1	TRBJ1-1	.	.	TGTGCCAGCTTGCGGCAGGGTGGGACTGAAGCTTTCTTT	CASLRQGGTEAFF
TRBV4-1	TRBJ2-1	.	.	TGCGCCAGCAGCCCGAGCCGGTACAATGAGCAGTTCTTC	CASSPSRYNEQFF
TRBV3-1/TRBV3-2	TRBJ1-2	.	.	TGTGCCAGCAGCCAAGGGGGTCTGGGCTACACCTTC	CASSQGGLGYTF
TRBV30	TRBJ1-5	.	.	TGTGCCTGGAGCGCCGGTGATGATCAGCCCCAGCATTTT	CAWSAGDDQPQHF
TRBV5-1	TRBJ2-2	.	TRBD2	TGCGCCAGCAGCTTAGTAGCGGGGGACACCGGGGAGCTGTTTTTT	CASSLVAGDTGELFF
TRBV3-1/TRBV3-2	TRBJ2-6	.	.	TGTGCCAGCTTGTACTCTGGGGCCAACGTCCTGACTTTC	CASLYSGANVLTF
TRBV19	TRBJ1-5	.	.	TGTGCCAGTAGTAATTGGCAGGGAAGCAATCAGCCCCAGCATTTT	CASSNWQGSNQPQHF
TRBV7-9	TRBJ1-2	.	.	TGTGCCAGCATTGGGGTTGCGGATGGCTACACCTTC	CASIGVADGYTF
TRBV24-1	TRBJ1-1	many	.	TGTGCCACCAGTGATACAGCCCAGTCGAGGACTGAAGCTTTCTTT	CATSDTAQSRTEAFF